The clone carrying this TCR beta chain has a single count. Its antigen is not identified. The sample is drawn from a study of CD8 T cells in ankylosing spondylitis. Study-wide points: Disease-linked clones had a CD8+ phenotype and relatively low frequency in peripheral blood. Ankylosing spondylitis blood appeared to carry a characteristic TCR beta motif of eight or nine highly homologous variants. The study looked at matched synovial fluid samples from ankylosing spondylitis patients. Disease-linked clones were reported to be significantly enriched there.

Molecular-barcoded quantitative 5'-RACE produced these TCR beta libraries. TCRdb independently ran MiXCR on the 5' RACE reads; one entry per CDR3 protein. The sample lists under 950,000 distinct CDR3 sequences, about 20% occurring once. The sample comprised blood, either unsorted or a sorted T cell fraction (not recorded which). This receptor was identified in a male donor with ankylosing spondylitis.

The CDR3 spells CASRSRTSGRSGNEQFF. As DNA, the CDR3 is TGTGCCAGCAGATCCCGGACTAGCGGGAGGAGCGGTAATGAGCAGTTCTTC. This rearrangement joins TRBV12-3 or TRBV12-4 to TRBJ2-1; 14 nucleotides match TRBD2. Trimming removed 6 bases from V and 7 bases from J; junction bases left unmatched: 11. The CDR3 sequence is 17 residues long.